These 12 T cell receptor beta chains share one sample of origin, sequenced in a study of a mutant IDH1 vaccine in newly diagnosed glioma. Antigens for these TCRs are unknown. Documented time point: week 11, during vaccination. What each vaccine dose contained was 300 ug of mutant IDH1 20-mer peptide, accompanied by topical imiquimod. Clones were sequenced by immunoSEQ multiplex PCR, and TCRdb holds only the in-frame ones, with some missing. The table includes around 40,000 clones, 84% detected once. Material: PBMCs, obtained from a glioma patient whose treatment included an IDH1 peptide vaccine. The receptors were sampled from a man aged 35 to 55 with glioma.

The rearrangement joins TRBV5-6 to TRBJ2-7, with 10 bases identical to TRBD1. The junction had 8 bases not matched to a gene; V was cut back by 1 base and J by 7 bases. The CDR3 totals 15 residues. The V gene's germline CDR1 is SGHDT and CDR2 YYEEEE. The CDR3 DNA reads as TGTGCCAGCAGCTTGTCAGGGACAGGGGTCCGAGAGCAGTACTTC. Protein sequence: CASSLSGTGVREQYF.

This clone is a singleton in its sample. DNA of the CDR3: TGTGCCAGCTCACACCGGGGGGGCGAACCCGGGGAGCTGTTTTTT. Translated: CASSHRGGEPGELFF. The rearrangement links TRBV18 to TRBJ2-2; TRBD2 agrees at 8 bases. After removal of 4 bases from V and 6 bases from J, the junction contained 7 bases not matched to a gene. This CDR3 comprises 15 residues. CDR1 and CDR2 (germline): KGHSH, LQKENI.

This rearrangement joins TRBV7-2 to TRBJ2-2; D is undetermined. Germline V lookup: CDR1 SGHTA, CDR2 FQGNSA. Trimming removed 5 bases at V and 9 bases at J, with 10 bases between. The CDR3 totals 12 residues. In DNA form, the CDR3 reads TGTGCCAGCAGCGCCCTAGGGTGGGAGCTGTTTTTT. Translating it yields CASSALGWELFF.

The chain combines TRBV18 with TRBJ1-5; D might be TRBD1 (5 bases). The CDR3 contains 21 residues. The germline V and J ends were trimmed by 2 bases and 3 bases, with 29 bases remaining between them. Germline CDR1 and CDR2: KGHSH and LQKENI. CDR3 nucleotides: TGTGCCAGCTCACCAGGACACCCTACTCCTCCCCTGGGTATCGACAATCAGCCCCAGCATTTT. Protein sequence: CASSPGHPTPPLGIDNQPQHF.

The chain has TRBV19 and TRBJ2-5, with D possibly being TRBD1 (6 bases). The CDR3 loop spans 15 amino acids. Germline values: CDR1 LNHDA, CDR2 SQIVND (reference sequence). V lost 3 bases and J 5 bases, leaving 16 bases between the germline ends. CDR3 amino acids: CASSIWQGSEETQYF. The CDR3, as DNA: TGTGCCAGTAGTATTTGGCAGGGGTCGGAGGAGACCCAGTACTTC.

The chain recombines TRBV6-5 with TRBJ1-4, with 9 bases that match TRBD1. The ends lost 6 bases at V and 7 bases at J; junction bases unmatched: 6. CDR3 size: 14 residues. From germline, CDR1 is MNHEY and CDR2 SVGAGI. CDR3 region: CASSLRGQGEKLFF. In nucleotides, the CDR3 is TGTGCCAGCAGCTTGAGGGGACAGGGTGAAAAACTGTTTTTT.

The chain is built from TRBV5-4 and TRBJ2-3; D might be TRBD1 (6 bases). The germline V and J ends were trimmed by 4 bases and 13 bases, with 13 bases remaining between them. Germline V lookup: CDR1 SGHNT, CDR2 YYREEE (reference sequence). This CDR3 has 11 amino acids. In DNA, the CDR3 is TGTGCCAGCAGCGCCTACAGGGTGGAGTATTTT. Translation: CASSAYRVEYF.

The rearrangement uses TRBV27 and TRBJ2-2; D gene unclear. The V end lost 10 bases, the J end lost 0 bases, and 12 bases lay between the germline ends. This CDR3 region has 14 residues. Germline loops: CDR1 MNHEY, CDR2 SMNVEV (reference sequence). As DNA, the CDR3 is TGTGCCACCGCTCGCCCGACGAACACCGGGGAGCTGTTTTTT. This codes for CATARPTNTGELFF.

The chain uses TRBV30 and TRBJ2-4, with 12 positions matching TRBD2. The V gene end was trimmed by 3 bases and the J gene end by 1 base; junction bases not matched to a gene: 13. Germline assignment: CDR1 GTSNPN and CDR2 SVGIG (reference sequence). The CDR3 contains 19 residues. Written as DNA, the CDR3 is TGTGCCTGGAGCCTAAGACTAGCGGGAGAGATGATGGCCAAAAACATTCAGTACTTC. Amino acid sequence: CAWSLRLAGEMMAKNIQYF.

The chain uses TRBV5-4 and TRBJ2-3, with D unresolved. Trimming took off 4 bases at V and 3 bases at J, with 6 bases between the two ends. CDR1 and CDR2 from the germline V gene are SGHNT and YYREEE (reference sequence). CDR3 length: 12 residues. CDR3 region: CASSPRTDTQYF. CDR3 coding DNA: TGTGCCAGCAGCCCCCGAACAGATACGCAGTATTTT.

V and J are TRBV7-9 and TRBJ2-7, with D uncertain. The CDR3 totals 13 residues. V was pared by 3 bases and J by 2 bases, with 8 bases between. CDR1 and CDR2 from the germline V gene are SEHNR and FQNEAQ (reference sequence). CDR3 sequence reads: CASSFDATYEQYF. Written as DNA, the CDR3 is TGTGCCAGCAGCTTTGATGCTACCTACGAGCAGTACTTC.

The J gene is TRBJ1-3, the V gene TRBV27, with 9 nucleotides matching TRBD1. Germline V gives CDR1 MNHEY, CDR2 SMNVEV (reference sequence). With 4 bases clipped from V and 3 bases from J, the junction kept 4 bases outside the gene matches. The CDR3 consists of 15 residues. The CDR3 loop is CASSSVTGGGNTIYF. CDR3 DNA: TGTGCCAGCAGTTCGGTGACAGGGGGTGGAAACACCATATATTTT.